What follows are 5 T cell receptor beta chains derived from one specimen sequenced in a study of blood T cell repertoires in COVID-19. Sequencing used immunoSEQ multiplex PCR; TCRdb keeps in-frame clones, though not all of them. The sample contains over 200,000 clones, around 90% of which appear only once. The sample taken for sequencing was peripheral blood. Every receptor here comes from a human donor in a cohort sampled during active COVID-19.

V gene TRBV5-4 combines with J gene TRBJ1-2, with 7 bases lining up with TRBD1. CDR3 length: 13 residues. J was trimmed by 3 bases and V by 4 bases; bases with no gene match: 3. The germline V gene encodes CDR1 SGHNT and CDR2 YYREEE (reference sequence). CDR3 protein: CASSSRGDYGYTF. The CDR3 coding sequence is TGTGCCAGCAGCAGCAGGGGGGACTATGGCTACACCTTC.

The CDR3 region is CASSPLGGGFPEQYF. CDR3 DNA sequence: TGTGCCAGCAGCCCTCTGGGCGGGGGCTTTCCCGAGCAGTACTTC. J is TRBJ2-7 and V is TRBV3-1 (or the pseudogene TRBV3-2); tentatively, D is TRBD2 (7 bases). The V gene lost 4 bases and the J gene lost 6 bases, with 19 bases spanning the gap. Per the germline V gene, CDR1 is LGHDT and CDR2 is YNNKEL (reference sequence). The CDR3 consists of 15 residues.

Only a few counts were recorded for this clone. The chain employs TRBV12-3 or TRBV12-4 and TRBJ1-2; possibly TRBD1 for D (5 bases). V dropped 5 bases and J dropped 8 bases, with 12 bases sitting between them. The CDR3 is 12 amino acids. CDR3 nucleotide sequence: TGTGCCAGCAGTCGGGGGGTGTGGGGCTACACCTTC. It translates to CASSRGVWGYTF.

V is TRBV27 and J is TRBJ2-7, with 7 bases aligning to TRBD1. The germline CDR1 and CDR2 sequences are MNHEY and SMNVEV (reference sequence). The V and J ends lost 5 bases and 3 bases, in that order; junction bases with no gene match: 7. The CDR3 extends over 14 amino acids. CDR3 sequence reads: CASSLQGQIYEQYF. For the CDR3, the DNA is TGTGCCAGCAGTCTCCAGGGACAGATCTACGAGCAGTACTTC.

The chain has TRBV2 and TRBJ1-2, with D perhaps TRBD1 (5 bases). The V gene's germline CDR1 is SNHLY and CDR2 FYNNEI. With 1 base removed from V and 8 bases from J, the gap between germline ends came to 17 bases. The CDR3 contains 15 residues. CDR3 residues: CASSEGLYRLYGYTF. The CDR3 DNA reads as TGTGCCAGCAGTGAAGGCCTTTACAGGTTATACGGCTACACCTTC.